A single sample gave rise to the 28 T cell receptor beta chains below, sequenced in a study of blood T cells in healthy people across ages. For the second PCR, which ran for about 7 to 11 cycles, a sample-barcoded 5' primer and a J-beta primer mix were used. TCRdb reanalysed the 5' RACE reads using MiXCR and keeps one entry per CDR3 protein. The sample consists of about 640,000 distinct CDR3 sequences, 45% to 65% of them appearing once. The sequenced material came from blood. The source is a man aged 55 to 69 in good health.

The J gene is TRBJ2-1, the V gene TRBV6-2 or TRBV6-3; 11 bases fit TRBD1. Germline CDR1 MNHEY, CDR2 SVGEGT. The CDR3 loop spans 16 amino acids. V lost 6 bases to trimming and J lost 10 bases; unmatched junction nucleotides: 14. CDR3 protein: CASSRPGQGGLKEQFF. CDR3 sequence (DNA): TGTGCCAGCAGCAGACCGGGACAGGGGGGCTTGAAGGAGCAGTTCTTC.

V is TRBV3-1 and J is TRBJ2-1; D gene ambiguous. Trimming stripped 4 bases from V and 5 bases from J, with 12 bases between. This CDR3 has 14 residues. CDR1 is LGHDT and CDR2 is YNNKEL in the germline V gene (reference sequence). CDR3 protein: CASSRISRDNEQFF. In DNA form, the CDR3 reads TGTGCCAGCAGCCGAATAAGCCGGGACAATGAGCAGTTCTTC.

The rearrangement joins TRBV5-1 to TRBJ2-3; D possibly matches TRBD1 or TRBD2 (5 bases each). CDR1 is SGHRS, CDR2 YFSETQ, per germline. V lost 0 bases, J lost 0 bases, and 14 bases lay in between. The CDR3 covers 17 residues. CDR3 sequence (DNA): TGCGCCAGCAGCTTGGGAAGGGACCCCAGAAGCACAGATACGCAGTATTTT. Its translation is CASSLGRDPRSTDTQYF. Looking up the rest from reference TRBV5-1 and TRBJ2-3 gives the full variable domain: KAGVTQTPRYLIKTRGQQVTLSCSPISGHRSVSWYQQTPGQGLQFLFEYFSETQRNKGNFPGRFSGRQFSNSRSEMNVSTLELGDSALYLCASSLGRDPRSTDTQYFGPGTRLTVL.

The CDR3 loop reads CSAVRRLETQYF. CDR3 coding DNA: TGCAGTGCTGTCCGGCGGTTGGAGACCCAGTACTTC. V is TRBV20-1 and J is TRBJ2-5; D is unclear. The CDR3 totals 12 residues. The germline gives CDR1 DFQATT, CDR2 SNEGSKA (reference sequence). V was clipped by 5 bases and J by 5 bases, with 12 bases between them.

A word on this clonotype: A read error may produce the germline difference seen at one junction end. The chain recombines TRBV12-3 or TRBV12-4 with TRBJ2-1; 12 bases are a match to TRBD2. The CDR3 has 16 amino acids. This chain's CDR3 is CASRLAGGLSYNEQFF. CDR3 nucleotide sequence: TGCGCCAGCAGGCTAGCGGGGGGGTTATCCTACAATGAGCAGTTCTTC.

V is TRBV19 and J is TRBJ2-5; TRBD2 matches at 11 bases. The germline V gene encodes CDR1 LNHDA and CDR2 SQIVND (reference sequence). This CDR3 has 16 residues. V trimming: 9 bases; J trimming: 0 bases; junction bases outside the gene matches: 9. CDR3 DNA sequence: TGTGCCAGCGCCACTGGGACTAGCGGAAACCAAGAGACCCAGTACTTC. It codes for CASATGTSGNQETQYF. The entire variable domain, with the rest obtained from reference TRBV19 and TRBJ2-5, is as follows: DGGITQSPKYLFRKEGQNVTLSCEQNLNHDAMYWYRQDPGQGLRLIYYSQIVNDFQKGDIAEGYSVSREKKESFPLTVTSAQKNPTAFYLCASATGTSGNQETQYFGPGTRLLVL.

This clonotype was observed a few times. The chain carries TRBV25-1 and TRBJ1-2; no clear D gene. Germline loops: CDR1 MGHDK, CDR2 SYGVNS. The V end lost 7 bases, the J end lost 0 bases, and 9 bases lay between the germline ends. This CDR3 is built from 13 residues. CDR3 nucleotides: TGTGCCAGCAAGCCAGACTCTAACTATGGCTACACCTTC. This translates into CASKPDSNYGYTF.

The genes are TRBV27 and TRBJ1-1; D remains ambiguous. The CDR3 sequence is 14 residues long. V was trimmed by 6 bases and J by 3 bases, leaving 14 bases between them. The V gene's germline CDR1 is MNHEY and CDR2 SMNVEV (reference sequence). The CDR3 DNA follows: TGTGCCAGCAGAGCTTTTGGGTCGTACACTGAAGCTTTCTTT. Amino acids: CASRAFGSYTEAFF.

This chain uses TRBV5-1 with TRBJ2-1; TRBD2 matches at 13 bases. J was trimmed by 1 base and V by 4 bases; bases with no gene match: 8. The CDR3 extends over 18 amino acids. The germline V gene has CDR1 SGHRS and CDR2 YFSETQ. CDR3 DNA sequence: TGCGCCAGCAGCCCCCAAGGACTAGCGGGGGTTTCCTACAATGAGCAGTTCTTC. Its translation is CASSPQGLAGVSYNEQFF.

V usage is TRBV28 and J usage is TRBJ1-6; TRBD1 agrees at 11 bases. Looked up from germline, CDR1 is MDHEN and CDR2 is SYDVKM. The CDR3 is 17 residues long. Trimming cost V 5 bases and J 6 bases; bases outside gene matches: 9. For the CDR3, the DNA is TGTGCCAGCAGTATGGACAGGGGGCGCAAGGGTAATTCACCCCTCCACTTT. Amino acids: CASSMDRGRKGNSPLHF.

The chain couples TRBV7-9 to TRBJ2-7; weak D call: TRBD2 (5 bases). The V end was cut by 7 bases, the J end by 5 bases, with 18 bases between. The CDR3 covers 14 residues. Germline V gene lookup returns CDR1 SEHNR and CDR2 FQNEAQ (reference sequence). CDR3 in DNA: TGTGCCAGCACCGCGGCGGGCACCTCGGACGAGCAGTACTTC. It is translated as CASTAAGTSDEQYF.

V gene TRBV6-5 combines with J gene TRBJ1-2, with 7 bases fitting TRBD1. V was clipped by 6 bases and J by 8 bases; unmatched bases: 3. The CDR3 runs 11 residues. Germline lookup yields CDR1 MNHEY and CDR2 SVGAGI. CDR3 bases: TGTGCCAGCAGGACAGGGCAAGGCTACACCTTC. It specifies CASRTGQGYTF.

The genes are TRBV4-2 and TRBJ2-7; a possible D gene is TRBD2 (5 bases). Germline CDR1 reads LGHNA; CDR2 reads YNFKEQ. CDR3 size: 14 residues. Trimming took off 4 bases at V and 7 bases at J, with 17 bases between the two ends. The CDR3 DNA follows: TGTGCCAGCAGCCTCGAGGGTCATAGCAATGAGCAGTACTTC. This gives the protein CASSLEGHSNEQYF.

The chain employs TRBV11-2 and TRBJ2-5; D perhaps matches TRBD1 (6 bases). Trimming took off 2 bases at V and 2 bases at J, with 15 bases between the two ends. The CDR3 runs 16 residues. Germline V CDR1 and CDR2: SGHAT, FQNNGV. This CDR3 is CASSLTPSGHQETQYF. In nucleotides, the CDR3 is TGTGCCAGCAGCTTAACCCCCTCGGGACATCAAGAGACCCAGTACTTC.

The chain employs TRBV6-6 and TRBJ1-5; D perhaps matches TRBD1 (6 bases). Trimming took 2 bases from V and 4 from J, leaving 18 bases between them. There are 17 residues in the CDR3. Germline V CDR1 and CDR2: MNHNY, SVGAGI (reference sequence). The CDR3, as DNA: TGTGCCAGCAGTTACCACCCCGGACAGCCGAATAATCAGCCCCAGCATTTT. It translates to CASSYHPGQPNNQPQHF.

Only a few counts were recorded for this clonotype. V is TRBV7-9 and J is TRBJ2-5; D perhaps matches TRBD2 (7 bases). With 2 bases removed from V and 4 bases from J, the gap between germline ends came to 14 bases. Per germline, CDR1 SEHNR and CDR2 FQNEAQ (reference sequence). The CDR3 has 15 amino acids. CDR3 in amino acids: CASSLRGGPGETQYF. The DNA for the CDR3 is TGTGCCAGCAGCTTAAGGGGGGGACCCGGAGAGACCCAGTACTTC.

This rearrangement joins TRBV7-2 to TRBJ2-7; D is possibly TRBD2 (6 bases). Per germline, CDR1 SGHTA and CDR2 FQGNSA. This CDR3 comprises 13 residues. The V gene lost 1 base and the J gene lost 6 bases, with 10 bases spanning the gap. The CDR3 bases are TGTGCCAGCAGCTTAGTTGGGGAGGCCGAGCAGTACTTC. Translated: CASSLVGEAEQYF.

This clonotype occurred a few times. The J gene is TRBJ2-7, the V gene TRBV4-1, with TRBD1 matching over 8 bases. After removal of 8 bases from V and 7 bases from J, the junction contained 13 bases not matched to a gene. The CDR3 is 14 residues long. The germline V gene has CDR1 MGHRA and CDR2 YSYEKL. CDR3 residues: CASRPTGAGEEQYF. In nucleotides, the CDR3 is TGCGCCAGCCGACCGACAGGGGCAGGGGAGGAGCAGTACTTC.

The DNA of the CDR3 is TGCGCCAGCAGCTCCTCCCCAGGGGCAACTAATGAAAAACTGTTTTTT. This gives the protein CASSSSPGATNEKLFF. V gene TRBV5-1 combines with J gene TRBJ1-4; TRBD1 might be the D (6 bases). Trimming left V 3 bases short and J 0 bases short, with 12 bases between. CDR1 and CDR2 from the germline V gene are SGHRS and YFSETQ. The CDR3 length is 16 residues.

The chain links TRBV20-1 to TRBJ2-4; the match to TRBD1 covers 7 bases. V shed 6 bases and J 1 base; nucleotides not matched to a gene: 15. Germline CDR1 is DFQATT and CDR2 is SNEGSKA (reference sequence). This CDR3 region has 17 residues. CDR3 DNA sequence: TGCAGTGCGCCGGGACAGTCGACTGGCGTTGCCAAAAACATTCAGTACTTC. Amino acids: CSAPGQSTGVAKNIQYF.

This clonotype occurred many times. The chain combines TRBV2 with TRBJ2-1; TRBD2 is a possible D gene (6 bases). CDR1 is SNHLY and CDR2 is FYNNEI in the germline V gene. The CDR3 sequence is 12 residues long. V dropped 4 bases and J dropped 10 bases, with 11 bases sitting between them. CDR3 residues: CASSGSSDEQFF. CDR3 nucleotides: TGTGCCAGCAGTGGGTCTAGCGACGAGCAGTTCTTC.

A few counts support this clonotype. J is TRBJ2-1 and V is TRBV10-3; 10 bases are a match to TRBD1. Germline CDR1 and CDR2: ENHRY and SYGVKD. V gave up 8 bases and J gave up 0 bases; unmatched junction bases: 7. The CDR3 spans 16 residues. DNA of the CDR3: TGTGCCATCGCCGGGACAGGGGTTCCCTCCTACAATGAGCAGTTCTTC. Its protein product is CAIAGTGVPSYNEQFF.

The chain joins TRBV5-5 to TRBJ2-3; the match to TRBD2 covers 9 bases. CDR3 size: 16 residues. Trimming at V came to 0 bases and at J to 6 bases, leaving 8 bases not matched to a gene. Per germline, CDR1 SGHKS and CDR2 YYEKEE (reference sequence). The CDR3 DNA reads TGTGCCAGCAGCTTGGCCCCGGGACTAGCAAGGGATACGCAGTATTTT. This gives the protein CASSLAPGLARDTQYF.

The rearrangement uses TRBV6-5 and TRBJ2-7; 7 bases map to TRBD1. The closer fit of TRBJ2-5 to the DNA end suggests the J call may be wrong. This CDR3 contains 13 residues. CDR1 is MNHEY and CDR2 is SVGAGI in the germline V gene. The CDR3 spells CASSYSTGKTQYF. The CDR3 coding sequence is TGTGCCAGCAGTTACTCGACAGGGAAGACCCAGTACTTC.

This clonotype has a handful of counts. The J gene is TRBJ2-6, the V gene TRBV5-1; D gene ambiguous. This CDR3 has 14 amino acids. Germline assignment: CDR1 SGHRS and CDR2 YFSETQ. V was shortened by 4 bases and J by 4 bases, with 9 bases between the two germline ends. DNA for the CDR3: TGCGCCAGCAGCGGCCTATTGGGGGCCAACGTCCTGACTTTC. Translated, it gives CASSGLLGANVLTF.

The chain couples TRBV29-1 to TRBJ1-1; TRBD1 might be the D (5 bases). The germline V and J ends were trimmed by 5 bases and 0 bases, with 13 bases remaining between them. Germline lookup yields CDR1 SQVTM and CDR2 ANQGSEA. The CDR3 length is 14 residues. CDR3 loop: CSVTGEAMNTEAFF. The CDR3 coding sequence is TGCAGCGTTACGGGGGAGGCGATGAACACTGAAGCTTTCTTT.

This clonotype was counted a few times. One end of the junction varies from germline; a read error may be responsible. This rearrangement joins TRBV5-1 to TRBJ2-5; 8 bases line up with TRBD2. This CDR3 is 15 amino acids long. Germline V CDR1 and CDR2: SGHRS, YFSETQ. Here the CDR3 reads CASSLEAGVQETQYF. CDR3 DNA: TGTGCCAGCAGCTTAGAAGCGGGGGTCCAAGAGACCCAGTACTTC.

This chain joins TRBV4-1 and TRBJ1-4; no firm D call. The ends were cut back, 2 bases at V and 8 bases at J, with 9 bases in the middle. The germline gives CDR1 MGHRA, CDR2 YSYEKL. The CDR3 is 13 residues long. The CDR3 region is CASSQRGREKLFF. The DNA of the CDR3 is TGCGCCAGCAGCCAACGGGGAAGGGAAAAACTGTTTTTT.